The rows below give T cell receptor beta chains drawn from one sample of a study of vaccination and CD4 T cells after COVID-19. One entry per CDR3 protein results from TCRdb running MiXCR on the PCR reads. Here the sample spans 20,000 to 30,000 distinct CDR3 sequences, roughly 42% being singletons. Antigens for these TCRs are unknown. Material for sequencing was CD4+ T cells from blood, cultured in vitro. Source of these receptors: a human donor who had recovered from COVID-19. The CDR3 runs from the conserved cysteine through the conserved F or W. Fields, in order: clone size, J gene, V gene, CDR3 protein. A clone size is listed for some rows: how often the clone was seen (once, few, many), or a class if it is expanded.

-	TRBJ1-5	TRBV5-5	CASSATPGGQPQHF
-	TRBJ2-7	TRBV20-1	CSATGTVNLGQYF
few	TRBJ2-5	TRBV5-4	CASSFRRDQETQYF
-	TRBJ1-1	TRBV6-1	CASSSQGAGDTEAFF
-	TRBJ1-2	TRBV24-1	CATSESGQGSGVSGYTF
-	TRBJ1-6	TRBV4-1	CASSHAGDNSPLHF
-	TRBJ1-2	TRBV28	CASSLEFHGYTF
-	TRBJ2-2	TRBV19	CASTSRTGRREWGTGELFF
-	TRBJ1-2	TRBV25-1	CASSESNRGHWGYTF
-	TRBJ2-7	TRBV5-1	CASSLDQTGGYEQYF
few	TRBJ2-3	TRBV7-9	CASSRSGSGAQDTQYF
-	TRBJ2-5	TRBV7-2	CASSLSRTSGTGETQYF
-	TRBJ2-1	TRBV10-3	CAISERLAGDNEQFF
few	TRBJ1-6	TRBV27	CASKGTFNSPLHF
-	TRBJ1-1	TRBV6-1	CASSLGLWTEAFF
-	TRBJ1-6	TRBV20-1	CSAPGTGPNSPLHF
-	TRBJ2-3	TRBV10-1	CASKKGGDGTDTQYF
-	TRBJ1-5	TRBV7-7	CASSLNGDRVQPQHF
few	TRBJ2-2	TRBV15	CATSRAQPSPTGELFF
few	TRBJ2-7	TRBV20-1	CSAVLYRLAVSYEQYF
few	TRBJ2-5	TRBV11-3	CASSSSGTETQYF
-	TRBJ1-1	TRBV6-1	CASSIQRGAEAFF
-	TRBJ2-1	TRBV28	CAIGGLAGVDSQFF
-	TRBJ2-5	TRBV11-2	CASSFPGTQETQYF
-	TRBJ2-1	TRBV7-2	CASSLTSGGGLGEQFF
-	TRBJ2-5	TRBV20-1	CSPRLAGPKTQLETQYF
few	TRBJ1-2	TRBV28	CASSSAGTGAPSYGYTF
few	TRBJ1-2	TRBV20-1	CSARDQGTKGGYTF
-	TRBJ1-1	TRBV7-9	CASSSETGGTEAFF
few	TRBJ1-6	TRBV6-2/TRBV6-3	CASSYDREGNSPLHF
-	TRBJ1-5	TRBV30	CAWSVQGASPQHF
-	TRBJ2-6	TRBV6-5	CASSYRLGQGLSGANVLTF